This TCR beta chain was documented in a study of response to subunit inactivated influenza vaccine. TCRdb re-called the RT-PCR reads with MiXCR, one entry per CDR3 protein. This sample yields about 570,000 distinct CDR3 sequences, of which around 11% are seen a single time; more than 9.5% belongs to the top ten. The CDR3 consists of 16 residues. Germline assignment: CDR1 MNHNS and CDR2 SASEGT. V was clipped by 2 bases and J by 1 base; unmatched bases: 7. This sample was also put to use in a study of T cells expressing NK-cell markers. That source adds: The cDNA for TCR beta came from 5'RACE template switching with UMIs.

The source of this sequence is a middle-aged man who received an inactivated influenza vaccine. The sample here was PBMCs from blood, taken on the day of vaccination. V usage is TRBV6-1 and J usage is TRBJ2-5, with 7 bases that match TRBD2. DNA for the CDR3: TGTGCCAGCAGTGAATGGGCAGGGAGGGCCCAAGAGACCCAGTACTTC. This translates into CASSEWAGRAQETQYF.